The 10 T cell receptor beta chains below all came from one sample that was sequenced in a study of response to subunit inactivated influenza vaccine. MiXCR was run by TCRdb on the RT-PCR reads, yielding one entry per CDR3 protein. The data contain under 950,000 distinct CDR3 sequences, roughly 20% of them singletons. The sequencing here drew on PBMCs from blood, taken more than 4 days after vaccination. Every receptor here comes from a man aged 45 to 65 who received an inactivated influenza vaccine.

The chain uses TRBV28 and TRBJ2-1; the D is unclear. This CDR3 is built from 23 residues. V was trimmed by 3 bases and J by 0 bases, leaving 33 bases between them. Germline V lookup: CDR1 MDHEN, CDR2 SYDVKM. In DNA, the CDR3 is TGTGCCAGCAGTTTGCCCGAACGTTTCAGATTGGTCATCGGGCTTAGCTCCTACAATGAGCAGTTCTTC. Encoded protein: CASSLPERFRLVIGLSSYNEQFF.

This clonotype came up a few times. The V and J genes are TRBV20-1 and TRBJ2-3; D not resolved. The V end lost 0 bases, the J end lost 3 bases, and 16 bases lay between the germline ends. Per the germline V gene, CDR1 is DFQATT and CDR2 is SNEGSKA (reference sequence). The CDR3 totals 16 residues. The CDR3 bases are TGCAGTGCTAGAGACCCCTTAGGCAGGTCGACAGATACGCAGTATTTT. Protein sequence: CSARDPLGRSTDTQYF.

This clonotype was counted only a few times. This chain links TRBV7-2 with TRBJ1-2, with 7 bases aligning to TRBD1. V dropped 6 bases and J dropped 2; count of bases not matched to a gene: 9. The CDR3 is 15 amino acids. Germline loops: CDR1 SGHTA, CDR2 FQGNSA. DNA of the CDR3: TGTGCCAGCAGTTATTTTGACAGGGAGAACTATGGCTACACCTTC. Translating gives CASSYFDRENYGYTF.

In this sample, this clonotype turned up a few times. The V and J genes are TRBV3-1 and TRBJ2-1, with D perhaps assigned TRBD1 or TRBD2 (5 bases each). There are 15 residues in the CDR3. Trimming took off 1 base at V and 7 bases at J, with 14 bases between the two ends. Per germline, CDR1 LGHDT and CDR2 YNNKEL (reference sequence). Here the CDR3 DNA reads TGTGCCAGCAGCCAAGGAACGGGACCCTTGAATGAGCAGTTCTTC. Translated: CASSQGTGPLNEQFF.

This clonotype was observed many times. This chain joins TRBV5-1 and TRBJ2-1, with D unclear. The ends were cut back, 0 bases at V and 4 bases at J, with 5 bases in the middle. The CDR3 is made up of 13 amino acids. Germline-derived CDR1 and CDR2 are SGHRS and YFSETQ. The DNA for the CDR3 is TGCGCCAGCAGCTTGGACTATTACAATGAGCAGTTCTTC. Its protein is CASSLDYYNEQFF.

The V and J genes are TRBV28 and TRBJ2-7; D may match TRBD1 or TRBD2 (6 bases each). The germline V gene has CDR1 MDHEN and CDR2 SYDVKM. The germline V and J ends were trimmed by 6 bases and 7 bases, with 13 bases remaining between them. CDR3 length: 12 amino acids. CDR3 sequence: CASRWGAGEQYF. The DNA for the CDR3 is TGTGCCAGCAGATGGGGGGCGGGGGAGCAGTACTTC.

V gene TRBV2 combines with J gene TRBJ2-5, with D perhaps being TRBD1 or TRBD2 (5 bases each). Trimming removed 8 bases at V and 4 bases at J, with 23 bases between. Per germline, CDR1 SNHLY and CDR2 FYNNEI. CDR3 length: 16 amino acids. The CDR3 coding sequence is TGTGCCAGCTCGAGGGGTGCGTCCCTGATAGGAGAGACCCAGTACTTC. As protein: CASSRGASLIGETQYF.

This clonotype turned up a few times. The chain is built from TRBV24-1 and TRBJ2-1; 7 bases line up with TRBD1. Germline assignment: CDR1 KGHDR and CDR2 SFDVKD. This CDR3 comprises 15 residues. With 5 bases clipped from V and 6 bases from J, the junction kept 9 bases outside the gene matches. The CDR3 DNA reads TGTGCCACCAGTGTAGGGACAGTCTGGGGCAATGAGCAGTTCTTC. Its protein product is CATSVGTVWGNEQFF.

There are many counts of this clonotype. V is TRBV4-3 and J is TRBJ2-7; weak D call: TRBD2 (5 bases). V was cut by 1 base and J by 1 base, with 14 bases left in between. CDR3 length: 16 residues. Germline lookup yields CDR1 LGHNA and CDR2 YSLEER. The CDR3 sequence: CASSQVGGRGSYEQYF. DNA of the CDR3: TGCGCCAGCAGCCAAGTTGGCGGGCGCGGATCCTACGAGCAGTACTTC.

V usage is TRBV7-9 and J usage is TRBJ2-2; D ambiguous. CDR3 length equals 15 residues. Per germline, CDR1 SEHNR and CDR2 FQNEAQ (reference sequence). Trimming cost V 3 bases and J 1 base, with 9 bases left between them. CDR3 sequence: CASSFTELNTGELFF. The CDR3 DNA follows: TGTGCCAGCAGCTTTACAGAACTGAACACCGGGGAGCTGTTTTTT.